One and the same sample provided the 31 T cell receptor beta chains below, sequenced in a study of T cell responses to AZD1222 COVID-19 vaccine. Repertoires were generated with immunoSEQ multiplex PCR, while TCRdb's copy carries only in-frame clones and drops some. The sample carries around 100,000 clones, about 95% recorded once. The source material was peripheral blood, sampled on day 0 of AZD1222 vaccination. These receptors all stem from an adult in good health.

This rearrangement joins TRBV28 to TRBJ2-7; 7 bases agree with TRBD2. Looked up from germline, CDR1 is MDHEN and CDR2 is SYDVKM. V dropped 5 bases and J dropped 3; count of bases not matched to a gene: 4. The CDR3 totals 13 residues. CDR3 sequence: CASSQGLDYEQYF. The CDR3 coding sequence is TGTGCCAGCAGTCAAGGACTAGACTACGAGCAGTACTTC.

The chain couples TRBV9 to TRBJ1-2, with 7 bases aligning to TRBD1. Per the germline V gene, CDR1 is SGDLS and CDR2 is YYNGEE. This CDR3 region has 13 residues. J gave up 2 bases and V 3 bases, and 1 base lay outside the gene matches. In nucleotides, the CDR3 is TGTGCCAGCAGCGGGGGACAGAACTATGGCTACACCTTC. Its protein is CASSGGQNYGYTF.

The rearrangement joins TRBV4-1 to TRBJ2-1; 9 bases line up with TRBD2. J lost 8 bases, V lost 0 bases, and 17 bases had no gene match. The CDR3 runs 19 residues. Germline CDR1 is MGHRA and CDR2 is YSYEKL. CDR3 in DNA: TGCGCCAGCAGCCAAGACCGCCGACGCGGGAGGGCCGGGTTGGATGAGCAGTTCTTC. Its protein is CASSQDRRRGRAGLDEQFF.

The chain links TRBV11-2 to TRBJ2-1, with TRBD2 matching over 10 bases. CDR3 length equals 15 residues. From germline, CDR1 is SGHAT and CDR2 FQNNGV. V trimming: 2 bases; J trimming: 10 bases; junction bases outside the gene matches: 8. The CDR3: CASSLKLAGMPEQFF. CDR3 bases: TGTGCCAGCAGCTTAAAACTAGCGGGAATGCCGGAGCAGTTCTTC.

This chain joins TRBV28 and TRBJ1-6; D call uncertain. V was pared by 3 bases and J by 6 bases, with 12 bases between. The CDR3 extends over 15 amino acids. Germline assignment: CDR1 MDHEN and CDR2 SYDVKM. In DNA, the CDR3 is TGTGCCAGCAGTTTGCCGGGATTTTCTAATTCACCCCTCCACTTT. The encoded protein is CASSLPGFSNSPLHF.

The chain couples TRBV9 to TRBJ2-1; D is undetermined. Per germline, CDR1 SGDLS and CDR2 YYNGEE. CDR3 length: 14 residues. V was clipped by 4 bases and J by 9 bases, with 17 bases between them. CDR3 nucleotides: TGTGCCAGCAGCCCCGAAGACCGGTGGAGTGAGCAGTTCTTC. This translates into CASSPEDRWSEQFF.

This CDR3 reads CASRQGAGTEAFF. CDR3 in DNA: TGTGCCAGCAGGCAGGGGGCGGGCACTGAAGCTTTCTTT. The chain combines TRBV11-2 with TRBJ1-1, with 8 bases that match TRBD1. The J segment lost 4 bases and the V segment lost 6 bases, leaving 4 bases of the junction unmatched. The CDR3 has 13 amino acids. Germline V lookup: CDR1 SGHAT, CDR2 FQNNGV.

The genes are TRBV2 and TRBJ2-2, with 8 bases that match TRBD2. Trimming cost V 10 bases and J 4 bases; bases outside gene matches: 8. This CDR3 has 14 residues. Germline values: CDR1 SNHLY, CDR2 FYNNEI. CDR3 DNA sequence: TGTGCCATGATGGGACTAGTGACCACCGGGGAGCTGTTTTTT. It specifies CAMMGLVTTGELFF.

V is TRBV19 and J is TRBJ1-2; D uncertain. CDR3 length: 16 residues. V lost 1 base to trimming and J lost 2 bases, with 14 bases between them. Germline V gene data show CDR1 as LNHDA and CDR2 as SQIVND (reference sequence). The CDR3 DNA reads as TGTGCCAGTAGTATAGGGTGGCAGCCGAACAACTATGGCTACACCTTC. This codes for CASSIGWQPNNYGYTF.

This chain joins TRBV2 and TRBJ2-7; no clear D gene. This CDR3 spans 12 amino acids. Per germline, CDR1 SNHLY and CDR2 FYNNEI. V was cut by 4 bases and J by 12 bases, with 16 bases left in between. CDR3 in amino acids: CASSGAGSGGYF. CDR3 nucleotide sequence: TGTGCCAGCAGTGGTGCCGGGTCAGGTGGGTACTTC.

The rearrangement joins TRBV20-1 to TRBJ2-1; no clear D gene. The CDR3 runs to 11 residues. In germline, CDR1 is DFQATT, CDR2 SNEGSKA (reference sequence). Between the trimmed V and J ends, which lost 1 base and 10 bases, there was a span of 8 bases. The CDR3 loop is CSARGRVEQFF. The CDR3 DNA reads as TGCAGTGCTAGAGGGAGAGTCGAGCAGTTCTTC.

The V gene is TRBV7-9, the J gene TRBJ2-3, with 8 bases identical to TRBD2. V lost 3 bases, J lost 4 bases, and 3 bases stayed unmatched. CDR1 is SEHNR, CDR2 FQNEAQ, per germline (reference sequence). The CDR3 consists of 14 residues. The DNA for the CDR3 is TGTGCCAGCAGCTTTTTACTAGCGGCAGATACGCAGTATTTT. This translates into CASSFLLAADTQYF. Together with reference TRBV7-9 and TRBJ2-3, the CDR3 gives the full variable domain: DTGVSQNPRHKITKRGQNVTFRCDPISEHNRLYWYRQTLGQGPEFLTYFQNEAQLEKSRLLSDRFSAERPKGSFSTLEIQRTEQGDSAMYLCASSFLLAADTQYFGPGTRLTVL.

V usage is TRBV18 and J usage is TRBJ2-7; 7 bases map to TRBD1. Germline V gene lookup returns CDR1 KGHSH and CDR2 LQKENI. V was clipped by 4 bases and J by 5 bases; unmatched bases: 8. The CDR3 length is 14 residues. Here the CDR3 DNA reads TGTGCCAGCTCACGGATTATGACAGGGAACGAGCAGTACTTC. Protein product: CASSRIMTGNEQYF. The variable domain in full, completed from reference TRBV18 and TRBJ2-7, reads NAGVMQNPRHLVRRRGQEARLRCSPMKGHSHVYWYRQLPEEGLKFMVYLQKENIIDESGMPKERFSAEFPKEGPSILRIQQVVRGDSAAYFCASSRIMTGNEQYFGPGTRLTVT.

Turning to this clone: The sample has other DNA sequences that encode this CDR3 too. V and J are TRBV18 and TRBJ1-1; TRBD1 agrees at 10 bases. The germline V gene encodes CDR1 KGHSH and CDR2 LQKENI. The J segment lost 1 base and the V segment lost 6 bases, leaving 5 bases of the junction unmatched. The length of the CDR3 is 15 residues. CDR3 coding DNA: TGTGCCAGCTCCCGAAGGACAGGGGGGAACACTGAAGCTTTCTTT. This gives the protein CASSRRTGGNTEAFF. The full variable domain, in which reference TRBV18 and TRBJ1-1 provide the parts outside the CDR3, is NAGVMQNPRHLVRRRGQEARLRCSPMKGHSHVYWYRQLPEEGLKFMVYLQKENIIDESGMPKERFSAEFPKEGPSILRIQQVVRGDSAAYFCASSRRTGGNTEAFFGQGTRLTVV.

The table lists this clone with a count of one. The rearrangement links TRBV5-8 to TRBJ2-1, with TRBD2 matching over 14 bases. Germline trimming cut 4 bases from V and 5 bases from J; bases unmatched to any gene: 5. Per germline, CDR1 SGHTS and CDR2 YDEGEE. The CDR3 covers 16 residues. The CDR3, as DNA: TGTGCCAGCAGCCGGGGACTAGCGGGGGTGAACAATGAGCAGTTCTTC. Amino acid sequence: CASSRGLAGVNNEQFF.

This clone was picked up one time. The rearrangement joins TRBV12-3 or TRBV12-4 to TRBJ1-5; D is unresolved. The CDR3 runs to 13 residues. The V and J ends lost 2 bases and 0 bases respectively, with 2 bases between them. Here the CDR3 DNA reads TGTGCCAGCAGTTTAAGTAGCAATCAGCCCCAGCATTTT. Protein: CASSLSSNQPQHF.

The chain combines TRBV27 with TRBJ1-1; 7 nucleotides line up with TRBD1. CDR3 length equals 17 residues. The V segment lost 4 bases and the J segment 0 bases; nucleotides outside the gene matches: 11. Germline values: CDR1 MNHEY, CDR2 SMNVEV (reference sequence). CDR3 sequence reads: CASSSKPGQIMNTEAFF. The CDR3 DNA reads as TGTGCCAGCAGTTCCAAACCGGGACAGATCATGAACACTGAAGCTTTCTTT.

The J gene is TRBJ2-1, the V gene TRBV11-3, with 9 nucleotides matching TRBD1. In germline, CDR1 is SGHNT, CDR2 YENEEA. After removal of 5 bases from V and 5 bases from J, the junction contained 4 bases not matched to a gene. The CDR3 covers 14 residues. The CDR3 here is CASSPRTGDNEQFF. CDR3 bases: TGTGCCAGCAGCCCTAGGACAGGGGACAATGAGCAGTTCTTC.

This chain connects TRBV9 to TRBJ2-1; no definite D call. Trimming stripped 3 bases from V and 2 bases from J, with 12 bases between. Germline values: CDR1 SGDLS, CDR2 YYNGEE. The CDR3 consists of 15 residues. For the CDR3, the DNA is TGTGCCAGCAGCGCAATTAGTACCCCCTACAATGAGCAGTTCTTC. Encoded protein: CASSAISTPYNEQFF.

CDR3 protein: CAISAGGGTEAFF. The DNA of the CDR3 is TGTGCCATCAGTGCGGGGGGCGGGACTGAAGCTTTCTTT. J is TRBJ1-1 and V is TRBV10-3; maybe TRBD1 (6 bases). Trimming took off 4 bases at V and 5 bases at J, with 11 bases between the two ends. Germline CDR1 ENHRY, CDR2 SYGVKD. The CDR3 extends over 13 amino acids.

This clone was observed once. The chain links TRBV14 to TRBJ2-3; no firm D call. V was clipped by 4 bases and J by 6 bases, with 11 bases between them. This CDR3 contains 13 residues. Germline CDR1 is SGHDN and CDR2 is FVKESK. This CDR3 is CASSPANTDTQYF. CDR3 coding DNA: TGTGCCAGCAGCCCAGCCAATACGGATACGCAGTATTTT.

V gene TRBV19 combines with J gene TRBJ1-1; a possible D gene is TRBD1 (6 bases). V was pared by 5 bases and J by 0 bases, with 10 bases between. Germline V gene sequence: CDR1 LNHDA, CDR2 SQIVND (reference sequence). This CDR3 has 14 amino acids. CDR3 bases: TGTGCCAGTAGTGGAGACAGGATGAACACTGAAGCTTTCTTT. Protein sequence: CASSGDRMNTEAFF.

The chain couples TRBV2 to TRBJ2-1; the match to TRBD2 covers 11 bases. The CDR3 is 17 residues long. Germline V gives CDR1 SNHLY, CDR2 FYNNEI. V lost 5 bases, J lost 9 bases, and 15 bases stayed unmatched. CDR3 residues: CASSLPGLAGAVAEQFF. The CDR3, as DNA: TGTGCCAGCAGTCTTCCCGGACTAGCGGGTGCTGTGGCTGAGCAGTTCTTC.

This chain uses TRBV18 with TRBJ1-1; D is unclear. V was shortened by 6 bases and J by 4 bases, with 9 bases between the two germline ends. The CDR3 runs to 12 residues. Germline V CDR1 and CDR2: KGHSH, LQKENI. The CDR3 DNA reads as TGTGCCAGCTCCCGCCCTAGCACTGAAGCTTTCTTT. Translating it yields CASSRPSTEAFF.

This chain uses TRBV18 with TRBJ1-1; TRBD1 might be the D (5 bases). There are 16 residues in the CDR3. CDR1 KGHSH and CDR2 LQKENI come from the germline V gene. V shed 1 base and J shed 0 bases, with 12 bases lying between them. The CDR3 reads CASSPRAGTMNTEAFF. DNA of the CDR3: TGTGCCAGCTCACCACGGGCAGGGACCATGAACACTGAAGCTTTCTTT.

The chain has TRBV19 and TRBJ1-1; tentative D call: TRBD1 (6 bases). CDR3 size: 16 residues. The V gene's germline CDR1 is LNHDA and CDR2 SQIVND (reference sequence). The V gene lost 5 bases and the J gene lost 0 bases, with 16 bases spanning the gap. The DNA of the CDR3 is TGTGCCAGTAGTCTCGTTCCGGGACAACTGAACACTGAAGCTTTCTTT. Its protein is CASSLVPGQLNTEAFF.

This rearrangement joins TRBV3-1 (or the pseudogene TRBV3-2) to TRBJ1-1; D remains unclear. Germline V gives CDR1 LGHDT, CDR2 YNNKEL (reference sequence). V dropped 1 base and J dropped 1 base, with 10 bases sitting between them. The CDR3 is 15 amino acids. The CDR3 sequence: CASSQGRTENTEAFF. CDR3 nucleotides: TGTGCCAGCAGCCAAGGGAGGACGGAGAACACTGAAGCTTTCTTT.

This clone was recorded only once. CDR3 protein: CSAVGNTEAFF. In DNA form, the CDR3 reads TGCAGCGCCGTAGGGAACACTGAAGCTTTCTTT. The chain links TRBV29-1 to TRBJ1-1; no firm D call. The length of the CDR3 is 11 residues. The V and J ends lost 7 bases and 1 base respectively, with 7 bases between them. CDR1 and CDR2 from the germline V gene are SQVTM and ANQGSEA. The variable domain in full, completed from reference TRBV29-1 and TRBJ1-1, reads SAVISQKPSRDICQRGTSLTIQCQVDSQVTMMFWYRQQPGQSLTLIATANQGSEATYESGFVIDKFPISRPNLTFSTLTVSNMSPEDSSIYLCSAVGNTEAFFGQGTRLTVV.

This rearrangement joins TRBV10-3 to TRBJ1-2; TRBD1 agrees at 10 bases. The trim removed 3 bases at V and 7 bases at J, leaving 5 bases unmatched. This CDR3 contains 14 residues. Germline-derived CDR1 and CDR2 are ENHRY and SYGVKD. CDR3 protein: CAISEGTGVSGYTF. The CDR3 DNA sequence: TGTGCCATCAGTGAAGGGACAGGGGTTTCTGGCTACACCTTC.

This sequence joins TRBV5-1 and TRBJ2-1; 8 nucleotides align to TRBD2. CDR1 is SGHRS, CDR2 YFSETQ, per germline. The CDR3 is made up of 18 amino acids. The J segment lost 5 bases and the V segment lost 7 bases, leaving 20 bases of the junction unmatched. The CDR3 region has the DNA TGCGCCAGCGTCCCTTCCGGGACTAGGAATAAGTGGAACAATGAGCAGTTCTTC. Translating gives CASVPSGTRNKWNNEQFF.

The V gene is TRBV2, the J gene TRBJ1-2; D gene uncertain. The CDR3 is 15 residues long. CDR1 and CDR2 from the germline V gene are SNHLY and FYNNEI. V was clipped by 6 bases and J by 5 bases, with 19 bases between them. The CDR3 DNA reads as TGTGCCAGCAGCCTTGATCAGTCGACCCATTATGGCTACACCTTC. This codes for CASSLDQSTHYGYTF.